This TCR beta chain was observed in a study of T cells after yellow fever vaccination. CDR1 is MDHEN and CDR2 is SYDVKM in the germline V gene. The CDR3 totals 16 residues. J was trimmed by 0 bases and V by 5 bases; bases with no gene match: 5. TCR cDNA was made by 5'RACE template switching, adding a universal primer site and UMIs. TCRdb re-analysed the 5' RACE reads in MiXCR, keeping a single row per CDR3 protein. The repertoire consists of 78,000 or so distinct CDR3 sequences, with around 7.1% occurring once and the leading ten covering around 28%. This clonotype showed up many times. Its target is not known. General study points: Booster samples showed a return of most primary-vaccination clones (roughly 96% CD4, roughly 85% CD8). Peaking faster, on day 5 versus 15, the secondary response was nonetheless weaker. Researchers noted that a small share of clonotypes showed up in both CD4 and CD8 compartments.

Material: CD8+ T cells sorted from PBMCs, obtained roughly 10 days after the first yellow fever vaccination. This chain connects TRBV28 to TRBJ2-1; 9 bases fit TRBD2. The clonotype comes from a man between 18 and 35 years old who received the YFV17D yellow fever vaccine. CDR3 nucleotide sequence: TGTGCCAGCAGTCCAGGGCGGGGGGGCTCCTACAATGAGCAGTTCTTC. It specifies CASSPGRGGSYNEQFF. The entire variable domain, with the rest obtained from reference TRBV28 and TRBJ2-1, is as follows: DVKVTQSSRYLVKRTGEKVFLECVQDMDHENMFWYRQDPGLGLRLIYFSYDVKMKEKGDIPEGYSVSREKKERFSLILESASTNQTSMYLCASSPGRGGSYNEQFFGPGTRLTVL.